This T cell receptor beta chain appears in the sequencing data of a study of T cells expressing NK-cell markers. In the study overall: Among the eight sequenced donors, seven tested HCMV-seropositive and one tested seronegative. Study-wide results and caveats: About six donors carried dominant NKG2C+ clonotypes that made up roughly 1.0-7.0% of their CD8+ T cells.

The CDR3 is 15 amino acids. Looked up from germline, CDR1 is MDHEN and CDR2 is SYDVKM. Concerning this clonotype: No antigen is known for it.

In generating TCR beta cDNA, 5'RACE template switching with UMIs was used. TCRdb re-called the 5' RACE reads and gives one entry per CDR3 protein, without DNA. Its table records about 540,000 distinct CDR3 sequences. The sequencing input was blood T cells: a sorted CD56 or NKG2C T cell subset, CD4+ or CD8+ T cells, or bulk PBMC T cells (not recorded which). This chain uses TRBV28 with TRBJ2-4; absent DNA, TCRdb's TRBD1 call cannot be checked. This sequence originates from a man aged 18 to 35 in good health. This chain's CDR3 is CAGGNRGLAKNIQYF.